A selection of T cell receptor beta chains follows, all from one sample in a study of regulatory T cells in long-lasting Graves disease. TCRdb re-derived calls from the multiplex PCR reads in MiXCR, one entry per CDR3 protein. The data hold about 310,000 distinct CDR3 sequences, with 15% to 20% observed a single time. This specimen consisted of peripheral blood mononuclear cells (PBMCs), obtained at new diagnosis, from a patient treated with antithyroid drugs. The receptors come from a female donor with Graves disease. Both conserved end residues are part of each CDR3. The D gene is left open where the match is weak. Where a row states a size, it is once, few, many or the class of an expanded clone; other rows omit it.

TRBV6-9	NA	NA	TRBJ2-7	TGTGCCAGCAGTTACGAGTCTAGCTGGTCCTACGAGCAGTACTTC	CASSYESSWSYEQYF
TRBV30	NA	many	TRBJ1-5	TGTGCCTGGAGTACACACCCAGGGAAAGAGGGCAATCAGCCCCAGCATTTT	CAWSTHPGKEGNQPQHF
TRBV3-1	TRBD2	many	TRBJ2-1	TGTGCCAGCAGCAAAAGAGGGACTAGCCTATACAATGAGCAGTTCTTC	CASSKRGTSLYNEQFF
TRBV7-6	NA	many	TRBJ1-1	TGTGCCAGCAGCTTAGCGCTAGATCTAATGAACACTGAAGCTTTCTTT	CASSLALDLMNTEAFF
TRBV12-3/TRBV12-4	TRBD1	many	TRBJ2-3	TGTGCCAGCAGTGCTGGGACAGGCATGGTTACGCAGTATTTT	CASSAGTGMVTQYF
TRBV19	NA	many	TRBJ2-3	TGTGCCAGTAGGGAGAGTGCGGGATCCACAGATACGCAGTATTTT	CASRESAGSTDTQYF
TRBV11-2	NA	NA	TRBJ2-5	TGTGCCAGCAGCCCCCAGACGGCAGAGACCCAGTACTTC	CASSPQTAETQYF
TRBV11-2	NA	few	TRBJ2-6	TGCGCCAGCAGCCAAGTCGGGATCTCTGGGGCCAACGTCCTGACTTTC	CASSQVGISGANVLTF
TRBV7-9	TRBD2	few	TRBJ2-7	TGTGCCAGCAGCACAATCGGGGGACTAGCGGGCGAGCAGTACTTC	CASSTIGGLAGEQYF
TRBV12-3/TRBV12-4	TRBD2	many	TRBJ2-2	TGTGCCAGCAGTTTGGGGCGGGAGATCCCCACCGGGGAGCTGTTTTTT	CASSLGREIPTGELFF
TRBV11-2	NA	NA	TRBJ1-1	TGTGCCAGCAGCCAGTACGAACTATCAGGTCTTCCAAAAGCTTTCTTT	CASSQYELSGLPKAFF
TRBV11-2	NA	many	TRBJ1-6	TGTGCCAGCAGCTTAATTTCACCCGGTTCACCCCTCCACTTT	CASSLISPGSPLHF
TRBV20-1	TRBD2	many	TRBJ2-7	TGCAGTGCTAGATCCCGGACTAGCGGAGGCTACGAGCAGTACTTC	CSARSRTSGGYEQYF
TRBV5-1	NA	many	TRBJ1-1	TGCGCCAGCAGCTTGGGTTCCTCACTTAACACTGAAGCTTTCTTT	CASSLGSSLNTEAFF
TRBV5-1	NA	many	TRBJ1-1	TGCGCCAGCAGCGCGGAATCCACTGAAGCTTTCTTT	CASSAESTEAFF
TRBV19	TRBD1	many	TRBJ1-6	TGTGCCAACCCCAGGGGGCCGCCGGGGGATTCACCCCTCCACTTT	CANPRGPPGDSPLHF
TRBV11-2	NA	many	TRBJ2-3	TGTGCCAGCAGCTTAAATCGTGATACGCAGTATTTT	CASSLNRDTQYF
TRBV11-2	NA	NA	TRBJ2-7	TGTGCCAGCAGCTTAGATCAGGGGGGGAGCTACGAGCAGTACTTC	CASSLDQGGSYEQYF
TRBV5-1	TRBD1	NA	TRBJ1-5	TGCGCCAGCAGCTTGGGGGACAGCTACAATCAGCCCCAGCATTTT	CASSLGDSYNQPQHF
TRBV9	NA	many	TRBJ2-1	TGTGCCAGCAGCAAAGGGGGGACATACTACAATGAGCAGTTCTTC	CASSKGGTYYNEQFF
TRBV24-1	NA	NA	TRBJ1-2	TGTGCCACCAGTGCCCTGGATGGCTACACCTTC	CATSALDGYTF
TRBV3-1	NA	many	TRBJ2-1	TGTGCCAGCAGCCAACCAACAGGGATAAATGAGCAGTTCTTC	CASSQPTGINEQFF
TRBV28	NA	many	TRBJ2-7	TGTGCCAGCAGTCTCTCCGGGCCGCCCTACGAGCAGTACTTC	CASSLSGPPYEQYF
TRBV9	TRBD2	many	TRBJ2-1	TGTGCCAGCAGCGTAGACATTCCGGGAGGGCCAATGGATGAGCAGTTCTTC	CASSVDIPGGPMDEQFF
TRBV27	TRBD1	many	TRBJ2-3	TGTGCCAGCAGTTTGGGACAGGGGTCCTCTGATACGCAGTATTTT	CASSLGQGSSDTQYF
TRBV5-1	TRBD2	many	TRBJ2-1	TGCGCCAGCAGCTTGGAACTAGCGGGAGGGAATGAGCAGTTCTTC	CASSLELAGGNEQFF
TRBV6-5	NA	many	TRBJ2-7	TGTGCCAGCAGTTGGACCGGGACGGATAAATACGAGCAGTACTTC	CASSWTGTDKYEQYF
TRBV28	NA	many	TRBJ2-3	TGTGCCAGCAGCCTAACAGGGTCCGATACGCAGTATTTT	CASSLTGSDTQYF
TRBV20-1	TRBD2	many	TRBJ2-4	TGCAGTGCTGTTGGGAGGGCCATGTACATTCAGTACTTC	CSAVGRAMYIQYF
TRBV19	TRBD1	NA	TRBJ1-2	TGTGCCAGTAGTATAGGGGGACAGGCCTCTGGTGACACCTTC	CASSIGGQASGDTF
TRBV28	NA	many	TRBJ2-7	TGTGCCAGCAGCCCAATCCTGCGGGACAGAGACTACGAGCAGTACTTC	CASSPILRDRDYEQYF
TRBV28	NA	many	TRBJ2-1	TGTGCCAGCAGTTTTGCCGGGAATGAGCAGTTCTTC	CASSFAGNEQFF
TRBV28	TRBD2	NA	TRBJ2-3	TGTGCCAGCAGTTCGGCGGGACTAGCAGGAGATACGCAGTATTTT	CASSSAGLAGDTQYF
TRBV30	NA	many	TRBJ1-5	TGTGCCTGGAGTTTGGCAGAGGGACAGCCCCAGCATTTT	CAWSLAEGQPQHF
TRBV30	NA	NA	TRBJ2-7	TGTGCCTGGATCGGACAGACCTACGAGCAGTACTTC	CAWIGQTYEQYF
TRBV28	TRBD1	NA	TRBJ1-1	TGTGCCAGCACCTGGGACAGGGCTGGTGTCACTGAAGCTTTCTTT	CASTWDRAGVTEAFF
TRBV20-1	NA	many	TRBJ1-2	TGCAGTGCTAGAGGCCTAGGACGGACGCTGGAGGATGGCTACACCTTC	CSARGLGRTLEDGYTF
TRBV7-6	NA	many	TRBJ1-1	TGTGCCAGCAGCCCTACCTTGGGCACTGAAGCTTTCTTT	CASSPTLGTEAFF
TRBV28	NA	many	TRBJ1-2	NA	CASSFGRGAHTF
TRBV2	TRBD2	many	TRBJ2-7	TGTGCCACCCAGGGACTAACCCCCTACGAGCAGTACTTC	CATQGLTPYEQYF